The clone carrying this TCR beta chain was observed many times. The antigen remains unidentified. TCR beta libraries were built with iRepertoire HTBI primers and Arm-PCR of CDR3 regions. Each CDR3 protein is one row after TCRdb ran MiXCR on the multiplex PCR reads. This sample yields some 440,000 distinct CDR3 sequences, of which less than 25% are seen a single time; 6.5% to 8% belongs to the top ten. CDR1 is MDHEN and CDR2 is SYDVKM in the germline V gene. V was pared by 3 bases and J by 4 bases, with 10 bases of the junction left unmatched. The CDR3 loop spans 16 amino acids. These data come from a study of regulatory T cells in long-lasting Graves disease. Study at large: Over 5 years on antithyroid drugs plus positive TSH receptor antibodies marked Graves' disease as persistent.

The time point: persistent/refractory GD, antithyroid drugs over 5 years with positive TRAb. TCR sequences were obtained from RNA taken from PBMCs. Whole-study findings and limits: Persistent cases favored TRBV28, TRBJ1-2 and TRBJ2-5. Compared with new cases, persistent Graves' patients showed reduced TCR diversity.

Source: peripheral blood mononuclear cells (PBMCs), taken when the disease was refractory, from a patient treated with antithyroid drugs. The sequence derives from a female donor with Graves disease. This chain joins TRBV28 and TRBJ1-2; 8 nucleotides line up with TRBD1. CDR3 DNA: TGTGCCAGCAGTTTTATCCCAGGGGGCAATAGCTATGGCTACACCTTC. It codes for CASSFIPGGNSYGYTF.